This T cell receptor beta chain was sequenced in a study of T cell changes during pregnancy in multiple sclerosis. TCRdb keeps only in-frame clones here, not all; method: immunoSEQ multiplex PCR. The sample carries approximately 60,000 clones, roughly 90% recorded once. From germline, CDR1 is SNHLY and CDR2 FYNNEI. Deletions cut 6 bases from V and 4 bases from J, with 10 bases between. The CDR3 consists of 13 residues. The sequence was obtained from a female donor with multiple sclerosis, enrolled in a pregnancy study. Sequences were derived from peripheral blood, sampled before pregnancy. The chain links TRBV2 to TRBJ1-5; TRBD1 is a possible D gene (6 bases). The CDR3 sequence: CASSQGGNQPQHF. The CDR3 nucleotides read TGTGCCAGCAGCCAAGGGGGAAATCAGCCCCAGCATTTT.